This T cell receptor beta chain was recorded in a study of chronic HIV infection and antiretroviral therapy. Germline V gene data show CDR1 as MDHEN and CDR2 as SYDVKM. V dropped 3 bases and J dropped 5; count of bases not matched to a gene: 6. The CDR3 length is 16 residues. TCRdb re-called the 5' RACE reads through MiXCR, storing one row per CDR3 protein. The table has some 37,000 distinct CDR3 sequences, 7% to 10% seen once. Sequencing input: peripheral blood. The V and J genes are TRBV28 and TRBJ2-2; TRBD2 aligns across 10 bases. The clonotype was recovered from an adult who had HIV and had not received antiretroviral therapy, or was an uninfected healthy control (not recorded which). CDR3 loop: CASSFLAGVRTGELFF. The CDR3 region has the DNA TGTGCCAGCAGTTTTCTAGCGGGAGTGAGAACCGGGGAGCTGTTTTTT.